These 15 T cell receptor beta chains were all obtained from the same sample, sequenced in a study of T cell responses to AZD1222 COVID-19 vaccine. The table came from immunoSEQ multiplex PCR; TCRdb's copy has only in-frame clones and leaves some out. This sample has more than 140,000 clones, with about nine tenths found just once. Specimen: peripheral blood, collected on day 0 of MenACWY control vaccination. The receptors come from an adult in good health.

The chain employs TRBV29-1 and TRBJ1-3, with D uncertain. The CDR3 totals 14 residues. The V and J ends lost 6 bases and 0 bases respectively, with 12 bases between them. Germline V gene sequence: CDR1 SQVTM, CDR2 ANQGSEA. The CDR3 here is CSVLRTISGNTIYF. CDR3 DNA sequence: TGCAGCGTGTTACGGACTATCTCTGGAAACACCATATATTTT.

The chain carries TRBV19 and TRBJ1-5, with 8 bases identical to TRBD1. Germline-derived CDR1 and CDR2 are LNHDA and SQIVND (reference sequence). The V and J ends lost 1 base and 3 bases, in that order; junction bases with no gene match: 5. The CDR3 spans 16 residues. The CDR3 coding sequence is TGTGCCAGTAGTATAGTAGGGACAGGCCTCAATCAGCCCCAGCATTTT. It yields the protein CASSIVGTGLNQPQHF.

CDR3 sequence reads: CASSPTYGYTF. The CDR3 DNA reads TGTGCCAGCAGCCCAACCTATGGCTACACCTTC. The chain joins TRBV11-2 to TRBJ1-2; D remains ambiguous. Germline values: CDR1 SGHAT, CDR2 FQNNGV. Trimming shortened V by 5 bases and J by 4 bases, and 5 bases separated the two germline ends. The CDR3 spans 11 residues.

The rearrangement uses TRBV7-3 and TRBJ2-5; D unresolved. Trimming left V 4 bases short and J 1 base short, with 13 bases between. CDR1 and CDR2 (germline): SGHTA, FQGTGA. The CDR3 covers 15 residues. The CDR3 sequence is CASSSTGRIQETQYF. The CDR3 DNA reads as TGTGCCAGCAGCTCCACCGGACGGATCCAAGAGACCCAGTACTTC.

The V and J genes are TRBV7-2 and TRBJ1-5; a possible D gene is TRBD1 (6 bases). Germline CDR1 reads SGHTA; CDR2 reads FQGNSA. V dropped 2 bases and J dropped 1 base, with 12 bases sitting between them. The CDR3 loop spans 16 amino acids. DNA of the CDR3: TGTGCCAGCAGCTTACTTGGGGGGGCCAGCAATCAGCCCCAGCATTTT. Translated, it gives CASSLLGGASNQPQHF. The entire variable domain, with the rest obtained from reference TRBV7-2 and TRBJ1-5, is as follows: GAGVSQSPSNKVTEKGKDVELRCDPISGHTALYWYRQSLGQGLEFLIYFQGNSAPDKSGLPSDRFSAERTGGSVSTLTIQRTQQEDSAVYLCASSLLGGASNQPQHFGDGTRLSIL.

This clone has only one observation. This chain links TRBV27 with TRBJ2-7; 7 nucleotides align to TRBD1. This CDR3 is 15 amino acids long. V gave up 8 bases and J gave up 5 bases; unmatched junction bases: 15. Germline CDR1 MNHEY, CDR2 SMNVEV (reference sequence). The CDR3 is CASGLGGPEYDEQYF. Written as DNA, the CDR3 is TGTGCCAGCGGATTAGGGGGCCCGGAGTATGACGAGCAGTACTTC.

J is TRBJ2-3 and V is TRBV5-8, with D possibly being TRBD1 or TRBD2 (5 bases each). The CDR3 has 15 residues. Trimming pared 0 bases from V and 6 bases from J, leaving 14 bases between. The germline V gene encodes CDR1 SGHTS and CDR2 YDEGEE. CDR3 residues: CASSLAGRALDTQYF. CDR3 nucleotide sequence: TGTGCCAGCAGCTTGGCGGGGCGTGCTTTGGATACGCAGTATTTT.

This clone was seen just once. The rearrangement uses TRBV7-2 and TRBJ1-1, with 8 bases that match TRBD1. CDR1 is SGHTA, CDR2 FQGNSA, per germline. This CDR3 has 16 amino acids. V lost 4 bases, J lost 4 bases, and 11 bases stayed unmatched. The CDR3 sequence is CASSSGTGLGSTEAFF. The CDR3 DNA reads as TGTGCCAGCAGCTCCGGGACAGGCCTTGGCAGCACTGAAGCTTTCTTT.

The chain is built from TRBV6-5 and TRBJ2-3; 9 bases fit TRBD1. CDR1 and CDR2 (germline): MNHEY, SVGAGI. This CDR3 contains 14 residues. The V segment lost 4 bases and the J segment 3 bases; nucleotides outside the gene matches: 2. CDR3 sequence reads: CASSSDRGTDTQYF. CDR3 sequence (DNA): TGTGCCAGCAGTTCGGACAGGGGAACAGATACGCAGTATTTT.

V is TRBV5-1 and J is TRBJ1-1; D perhaps matches TRBD1 (6 bases). Germline values: CDR1 SGHRS, CDR2 YFSETQ. This CDR3 is built from 15 residues. With 0 bases removed from V and 2 bases from J, the gap between germline ends came to 11 bases. The CDR3 nucleotides read TGCGCCAGCAGCTTGGGGGCAGGGGCCAACACTGAAGCTTTCTTT. Protein product: CASSLGAGANTEAFF.

The sample holds a few counts of this clone. This chain's CDR3 is CASTVGRNGNTIYF. The CDR3 DNA reads as TGTGCCAGCACCGTGGGGAGGAATGGAAACACCATATATTTT. The chain combines TRBV5-5 with TRBJ1-3; D call uncertain. The V end lost 6 bases, the J end lost 3 bases, and 13 bases lay between the germline ends. The germline CDR1 and CDR2 sequences are SGHKS and YYEKEE (reference sequence). There are 14 residues in the CDR3.

This chain connects TRBV5-1 to TRBJ1-2, with D tentatively TRBD1 (5 bases). Germline V gene sequence: CDR1 SGHRS, CDR2 YFSETQ. CDR3 size: 17 residues. Trimming removed 1 base at V and 2 bases at J, with 18 bases between. For the CDR3, the DNA is TGCGCCAGCAGCTTGCGGGGGGGTATCCAGGCAAACTATGGCTACACCTTC. The encoded protein is CASSLRGGIQANYGYTF.

This clone has a single count. The gene calls are TRBV4-2 and TRBJ1-2, with D maybe TRBD1 (5 bases). The CDR3 totals 16 residues. V gave up 0 bases and J gave up 6 bases, with 17 bases separating them. From germline, CDR1 is LGHNA and CDR2 YNFKEQ. This CDR3 is CASSQDGAVGVHGYTF. The CDR3 DNA reads as TGTGCCAGCAGCCAAGATGGGGCAGTGGGGGTCCATGGCTACACCTTC.

The V and J genes are TRBV19 and TRBJ1-2; maybe TRBD1 (5 bases). Per the germline V gene, CDR1 is LNHDA and CDR2 is SQIVND (reference sequence). The V gene lost 7 bases and the J gene lost 10 bases, with 22 bases spanning the gap. The CDR3 covers 14 residues. As DNA, the CDR3 is TGTGCCAGTATGAGCCCAGGGCGGCTCAGCGACTACACCTTC. This codes for CASMSPGRLSDYTF.

The J gene is TRBJ1-2, the V gene TRBV5-4, with TRBD1 matching 7 bases. The CDR3 is 14 residues long. Looked up from germline, CDR1 is SGHNT and CDR2 is YYREEE (reference sequence). The J segment lost 2 bases and the V segment lost 2 bases, leaving 3 bases of the junction unmatched. The CDR3 loop is CASSFTGVNYGYTF. The CDR3 DNA sequence: TGTGCCAGCAGCTTTACAGGGGTCAACTATGGCTACACCTTC.